This TCR beta chain was found in a study of technical replicates of blood from a few donors (dated by TCRdb to 2015 to 2018). V loses 1 base at its end and J loses 5 bases; junction bases beyond the gene matches: 4. Sequences MNHNS (CDR1) and SASEGT (CDR2) are obtained from the germline V gene. The CDR3 holds 15 amino acids from the cysteine to the phenylalanine. CDR3 DNA only is kept here, 45 bases in frame from base 1. Library construction relied on the immunoSEQ multiplex PCR assay. The clones in this table, taken by TCRdb from immuneACCESS, are in-frame only. Not every clone is retained; where verified, under half of the shortfall comes from an unresolved V gene, and the cause of the rest is unknown. The sample records about 70,000 clones, about 86% of which are singletons. 5% of the sample is taken by the ten largest. This clone was seen many times. Its antigen remains undetermined. Base qualities are not provided; no much larger clone lies one nucleotide away.

The origin of this receptor is a human donor in good health. Some clones in this sample may be carry-over from other donors' samples. Sequenced material: PBMCs. The sequence links TRBV6-1 to TRBJ2-2, with 7 bases in between that match TRBD2. The CDR3 here reads CASSEGGGETGELFF. The DNA sequence reads TGTGCCAGCAGTGAAGGGGGGGGAGAAACCGGGGAGCTGTTTTTT.